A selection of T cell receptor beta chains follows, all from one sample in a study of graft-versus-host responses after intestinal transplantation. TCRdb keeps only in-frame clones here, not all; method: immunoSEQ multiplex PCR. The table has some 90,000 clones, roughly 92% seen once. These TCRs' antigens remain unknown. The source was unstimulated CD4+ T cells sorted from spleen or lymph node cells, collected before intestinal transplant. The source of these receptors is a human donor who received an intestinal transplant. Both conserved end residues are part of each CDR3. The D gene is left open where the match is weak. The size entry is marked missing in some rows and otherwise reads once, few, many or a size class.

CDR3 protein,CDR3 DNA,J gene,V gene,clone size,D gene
CASTQPGGRVDGYTF,TGTGCCAGCACCCAACCGGGAGGGAGGGTAGATGGCTACACCTTC,TRBJ1-2,TRBV5-4,once,-
CASSGDQETQYF,TGTGCCAGCAGCGGGGACCAAGAGACCCAGTACTTC,TRBJ2-5,TRBV9,-,-
CASSLSGSETQYF,TGTGCCAGCAGCTTAAGCGGGAGTGAGACCCAGTACTTC,TRBJ2-5,TRBV5-8,once,TRBD2
CASSPDRGRRDEQFF,TGTGCCAGCAGTCCTGACAGGGGAAGAAGGGATGAGCAGTTCTTC,TRBJ2-1,TRBV27,-,TRBD1
CASNRQGAYEQYF,TGTGCCAGCAACCGACAGGGGGCTTACGAGCAGTACTTC,TRBJ2-7,TRBV6-1,-,TRBD1
CASSIAGRERGYTF,TGTGCCAGTAGTATCGCAGGGAGAGAAAGAGGCTACACCTTC,TRBJ1-2,TRBV19,-,-
CASSSQAFNQPQHF,TGTGCCAGCAGTTCACAGGCTTTCAATCAGCCCCAGCATTTT,TRBJ1-5,TRBV27,-,-
CAWSVRETKLFF,TGTGCCTGGAGTGTACGGGAGACAAAACTGTTTTTT,TRBJ1-4,TRBV30,-,-
CASSLVRSYEQYF,TGTGCCAGCAGCTTAGTCCGCTCCTACGAGCAGTACTTC,TRBJ2-7,TRBV7-9,-,-
CATSEGVTSYNEQFF,TGTGCCACGTCCGAAGGGGTAACCTCCTACAATGAGCAGTTCTTC,TRBJ2-1,TRBV6-5,-,-
CASSDSFTGGYTF,TGCGCCAGCAGTGACTCCTTCACCGGGGGCTACACCTTC,TRBJ1-2,TRBV10-1,-,-
CASSPSHRNTEAFF,TGTGCCAGCTCACCGTCTCATAGGAACACTGAAGCTTTCTTT,TRBJ1-1,TRBV18,-,-
CASSIRQFF,TGTGCCAGCAGCATAAGGCAGTTCTTC,TRBJ2-1,TRBV21-1,-,-
CASSGFSGYEETQYF,TGTGCCAGCAGCGGATTTAGCGGGTATGAAGAGACCCAGTACTTC,TRBJ2-5,TRBV6-1,-,TRBD2
CASKRIPGEQFF,TGTGCCAGCAAACGAATCCCTGGAGAGCAGTTCTTC,TRBJ2-1,TRBV2,few,-
CASSPLTEETQYF,TGCGCCAGCAGCCCACTAACGGAAGAGACCCAGTACTTC,TRBJ2-5,TRBV5-1,-,-
CASSLARDSTGELFF,TGTGCCAGCAGCTTGGCCAGGGACTCCACCGGGGAGCTGTTTTTT,TRBJ2-2,TRBV5-4,-,-
CASGTSGHTGELFF,TGTGCCAGCGGGACTAGCGGACACACCGGGGAGCTGTTTTTT,TRBJ2-2,TRBV11-2,-,TRBD2
CASSIVAGLATNYGYTF,TGTGCCAGTAGTATAGTGGCAGGGCTCGCGACTAACTATGGCTACACCTTC,TRBJ1-2,TRBV19,-,-
CASSALLRAEYF,TGTGCCAGCAGTGCTCTCCTACGAGCGGAGTACTTC,TRBJ2-7,TRBV2,-,-
CASSSPGGDGNTIYF,TGTGCCAGCAGCTCCCCCGGGGGCGATGGAAACACCATATATTTT,TRBJ1-3,TRBV4-2,few,-
CASSSSLLAGVPDTQYF,TGTGCCAGCAGTTCCTCATTACTAGCGGGAGTCCCAGATACGCAGTATTTT,TRBJ2-3,TRBV27,once,TRBD2
CASSWGGASTDTQYF,TGTGCCAGCAGCTGGGGCGGGGCTAGCACAGATACGCAGTATTTT,TRBJ2-3,TRBV5-5,-,-
CASSPSAGTGGNTIYF,TGTGCCAGCAGCCCAAGTGCCGGGACAGGAGGAAACACCATATATTTT,TRBJ1-3,TRBV27,once,TRBD1
CASSLAGQNTGELFF,TGTGCCAGCAGCCTCGCCGGACAGAACACCGGGGAGCTGTTTTTT,TRBJ2-2,TRBV5-6,-,-
CASSIPRATEAFF,TGTGCCAGTAGTATACCCAGGGCCACTGAAGCTTTCTTT,TRBJ1-1,TRBV19,-,-
CASSLRGTGSREQYF,TGTGCCAGCAGTTTAAGGGGGACAGGTTCGAGGGAGCAGTACTTC,TRBJ2-7,TRBV28,-,TRBD1
CASSLVGTVDGYTF,TGCGCCAGCAGCTTGGTTGGGACAGTAGATGGCTACACCTTC,TRBJ1-2,TRBV5-1,-,TRBD1
CASRPPTGAATQYF,TGTGCCAGCAGACCCCCGACAGGGGCCGCAACCCAGTACTTC,TRBJ2-5,TRBV6-5,-,TRBD1
CASSLPTSGTDTQYF,TGCGCCAGCAGCTTGCCCACTAGCGGCACAGATACGCAGTATTTT,TRBJ2-3,TRBV5-1,-,TRBD2
CASGKRDLTDTQYF,TGCGCCAGCGGCAAGCGGGACCTGACAGATACGCAGTATTTT,TRBJ2-3,TRBV5-1,-,TRBD2
CASSLRRRLAGDGGELFF,TGTGCCAGCAGCCTCCGACGGAGACTAGCGGGAGACGGGGGGGAGCTGTTTTTT,TRBJ2-2,TRBV7-8,-,TRBD2
CASSLEGRIEAFF,TGTGCCAGCAGCTTAGAGGGACGGATTGAAGCTTTCTTT,TRBJ1-1,TRBV7-2,once,-
CASSSNSGRDREQFF,TGCGCCAGCAGCTCTAATAGCGGGAGGGATAGAGAGCAGTTCTTC,TRBJ2-1,TRBV5-1,-,TRBD2
CASRPDRLNFGGYTF,TGTGCCAGCAGACCCGACAGGCTAAATTTCGGTGGCTACACCTTC,TRBJ1-2,TRBV27,-,-
CASSSGGSGNQPQHF,TGTGCCAGCAGTTCAGGGGGCTCTGGCAATCAGCCCCAGCATTTT,TRBJ1-5,TRBV27,-,TRBD1
CASSRRDREFQPQHF,TGTGCCAGTAGTAGAAGGGACAGGGAATTTCAGCCCCAGCATTTT,TRBJ1-5,TRBV19,-,TRBD1
CARPEKLYEQYF,TGCGCCAGACCGGAGAAGCTCTACGAGCAGTACTTC,TRBJ2-7,TRBV23-1,-,-
CAIGGSGTGELFF,TGTGCCATAGGCGGGAGCGGAACCGGGGAGCTGTTTTTT,TRBJ2-2,TRBV19,-,TRBD2
CASSLLIAGEGATTDTQYF,TGCGCCAGCAGCTTGTTAATAGCGGGAGAGGGGGCAACCACAGATACGCAGTATTTT,TRBJ2-3,TRBV5-1,-,TRBD2